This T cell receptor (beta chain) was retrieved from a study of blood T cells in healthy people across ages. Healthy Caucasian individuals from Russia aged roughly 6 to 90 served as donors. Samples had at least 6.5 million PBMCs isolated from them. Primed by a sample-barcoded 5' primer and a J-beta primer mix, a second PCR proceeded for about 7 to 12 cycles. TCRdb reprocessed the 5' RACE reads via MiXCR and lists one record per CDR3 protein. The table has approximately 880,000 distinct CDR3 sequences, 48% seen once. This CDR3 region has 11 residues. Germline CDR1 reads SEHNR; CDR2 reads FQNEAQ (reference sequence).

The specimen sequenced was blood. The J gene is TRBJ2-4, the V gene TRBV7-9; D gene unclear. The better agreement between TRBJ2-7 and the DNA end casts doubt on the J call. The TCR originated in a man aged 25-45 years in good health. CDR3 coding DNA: TGTGCCAGCAGCAACGAATACGAGCAGTACTTC. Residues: CASSNEYEQYF.